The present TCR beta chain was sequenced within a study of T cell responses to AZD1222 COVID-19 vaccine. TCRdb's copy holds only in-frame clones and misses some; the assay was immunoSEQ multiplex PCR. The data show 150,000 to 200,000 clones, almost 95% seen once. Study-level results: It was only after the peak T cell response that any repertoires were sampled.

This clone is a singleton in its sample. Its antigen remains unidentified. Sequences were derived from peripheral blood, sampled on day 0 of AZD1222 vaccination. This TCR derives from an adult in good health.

The CDR3 region has the DNA TGTGCCAGCAGCGACCCGGCTCATGTAGATACGCAGTATTTT. This encodes CASSDPAHVDTQYF. The chain is built from TRBV7-2 and TRBJ2-3, with D unclear. Trimming removed 5 bases from V and 5 bases from J, with 14 bases in between. From germline, CDR1 is SGHTA and CDR2 FQGNSA. This CDR3 region has 14 residues.